This T cell receptor (beta chain) was retrieved from a study of cytomegalovirus exposure and HLA in healthy donors. Study findings and constraints: Later analysis suggested most CMV-associated TCR beta chains were HLA-restricted.

Concerning this clone itself: The antigen is undetermined.

From germline, CDR1 is SGDLS and CDR2 YYNGEE. This CDR3 contains 16 residues. Between the trimmed V and J ends, which lost 4 bases and 2 bases, there was a span of 16 bases. PCR used 60 Vbeta primers and 13 Jbeta primers. Clones were read by immunoSEQ multiplex PCR, and TCRdb kept only the in-frame ones, dropping some. The sample shows 55,000 to 80,000 clones, more than 70% of them seen only once. V and J are TRBV9 and TRBJ2-1; D may be TRBD2 (5 bases). The TCR comes from a woman between 25 and 40 years old in good health and CMV-seronegative. The sample was PBMCs. The CDR3 protein is CASSFVSEGTYNEQFF. The CDR3 DNA reads as TGTGCCAGCAGCTTCGTTAGCGAAGGTACCTACAATGAGCAGTTCTTC. The whole variable domain, filled in from reference TRBV9 and TRBJ2-1, reads DSGVTQTPKHLITATGQRVTLRCSPRSGDLSVYWYQQSLDQGLQFLIQYYNGEERAKGNILERFSAQQFPDLHSELNLSSLELGDSALYFCASSFVSEGTYNEQFFGPGTRLTVL.